The 5 T cell receptor beta chains reported below all come from one sample, sequenced in a study of T-cell memory formation after mild COVID-19. TCRdb independently ran MiXCR on the 5' RACE reads; one entry per CDR3 protein. Of tens of thousands of distinct CDR3 sequences listed, about 12% were seen once; the top ten hold roughly a quarter. Sample: PBMCs or a T cell subset sorted from them (not recorded which). Receptors were obtained from an adult woman who had mild COVID-19 (a few samples of this study predate the infection). Cell type and time point are not known.

This chain joins TRBV5-1 and TRBJ1-2; 9 bases line up with TRBD1. Germline V CDR1 and CDR2: SGHRS, YFSETQ. The V gene end was trimmed by 2 bases and the J gene end by 4 bases; junction bases not matched to a gene: 9. The CDR3 runs 16 residues. The CDR3 spells CASSFTQGASSYGYTF. The CDR3 DNA reads as TGCGCCAGCAGCTTCACACAGGGGGCTAGTAGCTATGGCTACACCTTC.

V and J are TRBV19 and TRBJ2-5; weak D call: TRBD1 (5 bases). CDR1 is LNHDA and CDR2 is SQIVND in the germline V gene (reference sequence). CDR3 length equals 11 residues. V was shortened by 6 bases and J by 4 bases, with 6 bases between the two germline ends. The CDR3 protein is CASRDTETQYF. The CDR3 nucleotides read TGTGCCAGTAGGGACACAGAGACCCAGTACTTC.

In this sample, this clonotype turned up a few times. The V and J genes are TRBV6-1 and TRBJ1-5; the D gene is possibly TRBD1 (5 bases). The CDR3 has 14 amino acids. V lost 1 base to trimming and J lost 5 bases, with 9 bases between them. Germline lookup yields CDR1 MNHNS and CDR2 SASEGT. The CDR3 protein is CASSEVMGHQPQHF. The CDR3 nucleotides read TGTGCCAGCAGTGAAGTGATGGGACATCAGCCCCAGCATTTT.

This clonotype was detected only a few times. This sequence joins TRBV12-3 or TRBV12-4 and TRBJ2-2; D uncertain. This CDR3 comprises 17 residues. V shed 2 bases and J shed 5 bases, with 18 bases lying between them. CDR3 nucleotides: TGTGCCAGCAGTTTAAGTCCCACTGGCACTTTGACCGGGGAGCTGTTTTTT. It specifies CASSLSPTGTLTGELFF.

The V and J genes are TRBV4-3 and TRBJ2-1, with 9 bases lining up with TRBD2. Germline V CDR1 and CDR2: LGHNA, YSLEER. The CDR3 has 16 residues. Losses at the gene ends were 0 bases for V and 2 bases for J; bases not matched to a gene: 2. The CDR3 sequence is CASSQEIAGAYNEQFF. The CDR3 DNA reads TGCGCCAGCAGCCAAGAAATAGCGGGAGCCTACAATGAGCAGTTCTTC.